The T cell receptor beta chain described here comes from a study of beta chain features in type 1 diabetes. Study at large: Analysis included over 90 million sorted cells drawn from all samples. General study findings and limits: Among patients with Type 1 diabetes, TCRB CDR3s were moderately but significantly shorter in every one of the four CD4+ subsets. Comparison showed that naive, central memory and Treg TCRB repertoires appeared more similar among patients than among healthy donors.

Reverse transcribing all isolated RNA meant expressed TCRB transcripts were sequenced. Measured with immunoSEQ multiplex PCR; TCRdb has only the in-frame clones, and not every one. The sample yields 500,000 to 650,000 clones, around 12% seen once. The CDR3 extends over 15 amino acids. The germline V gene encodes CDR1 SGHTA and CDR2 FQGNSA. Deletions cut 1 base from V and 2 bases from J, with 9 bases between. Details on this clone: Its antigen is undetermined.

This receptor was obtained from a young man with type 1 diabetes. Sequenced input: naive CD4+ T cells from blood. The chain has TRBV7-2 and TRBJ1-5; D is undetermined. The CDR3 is CASSLEVAGNQPQHF. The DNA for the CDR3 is TGTGCCAGCAGCTTAGAGGTGGCAGGCAATCAGCCCCAGCATTTT. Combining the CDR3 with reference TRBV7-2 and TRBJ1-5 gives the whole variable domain GAGVSQSPSNKVTEKGKDVELRCDPISGHTALYWYRQSLGQGLEFLIYFQGNSAPDKSGLPSDRFSAERTGGSVSTLTIQRTQQEDSAVYLCASSLEVAGNQPQHFGDGTRLSIL.